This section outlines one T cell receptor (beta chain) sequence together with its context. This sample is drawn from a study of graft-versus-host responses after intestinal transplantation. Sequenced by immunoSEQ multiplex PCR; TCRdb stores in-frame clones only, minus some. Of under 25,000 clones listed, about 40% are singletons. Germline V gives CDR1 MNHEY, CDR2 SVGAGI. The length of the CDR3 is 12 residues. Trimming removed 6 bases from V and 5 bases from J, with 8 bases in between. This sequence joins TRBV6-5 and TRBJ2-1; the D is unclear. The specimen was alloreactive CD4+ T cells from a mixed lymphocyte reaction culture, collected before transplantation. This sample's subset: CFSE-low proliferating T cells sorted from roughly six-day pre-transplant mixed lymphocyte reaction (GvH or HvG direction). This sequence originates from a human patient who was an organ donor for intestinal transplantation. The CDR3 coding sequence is TGTGCCAGCAGCCGCCTTGACAATGAGCAGTTCTTC. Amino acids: CASSRLDNEQFF.